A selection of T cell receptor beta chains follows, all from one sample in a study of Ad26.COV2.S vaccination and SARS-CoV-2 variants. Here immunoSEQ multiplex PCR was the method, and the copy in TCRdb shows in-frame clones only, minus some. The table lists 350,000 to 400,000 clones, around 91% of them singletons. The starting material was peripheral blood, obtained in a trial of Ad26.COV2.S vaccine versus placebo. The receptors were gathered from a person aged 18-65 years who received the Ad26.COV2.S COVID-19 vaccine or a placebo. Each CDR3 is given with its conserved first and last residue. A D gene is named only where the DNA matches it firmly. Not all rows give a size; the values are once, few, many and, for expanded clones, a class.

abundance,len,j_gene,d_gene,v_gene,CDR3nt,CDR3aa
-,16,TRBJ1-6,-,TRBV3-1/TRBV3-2,TGTGCCAGCAGCCTTGGGACAAACTCCTATAATTCACCCCTCCACTTT,CASSLGTNSYNSPLHF
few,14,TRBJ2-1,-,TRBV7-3,TGTGCCAGCAGCTTAAGCGGAGGGCGAAATGAGCAGTTCTTC,CASSLSGGRNEQFF
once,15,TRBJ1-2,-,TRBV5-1,TGCGCCAGCAGCTTGGGTCTATTAGGCGGATATGGCTACACCTTC,CASSLGLLGGYGYTF
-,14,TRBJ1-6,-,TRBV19,TGTGCCAGTAAAACGGGCAGGGAGAATTCACCCCTCCACTTT,CASKTGRENSPLHF
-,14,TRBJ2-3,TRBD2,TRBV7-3,TGTGCCAGCAGCCGGACTAGCGGCACAGATACGCAGTATTTT,CASSRTSGTDTQYF
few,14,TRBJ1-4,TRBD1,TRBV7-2,TGTGCCAGCAGCCCAAGACAGGGGGAGGAAAAACTGTTTTTT,CASSPRQGEEKLFF
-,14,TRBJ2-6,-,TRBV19,TGTGCCAGTAGTAGGCTCTCTGGGGCCAACGTCCTGACTTTC,CASSRLSGANVLTF
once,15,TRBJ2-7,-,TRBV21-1,TGTGCCAGCAGCGCCGAACAGGGGTCTTCCTACGAGCAGTACTTC,CASSAEQGSSYEQYF
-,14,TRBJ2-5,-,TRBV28,TGTGCCAGCTCCTTCAGCCAGGCCCAAGAGACCCAGTACTTC,CASSFSQAQETQYF
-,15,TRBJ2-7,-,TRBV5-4,TGTGCCAGCAGCCAGGGGGGCGGGAGGTCCTACGAGCAGTACTTC,CASSQGGGRSYEQYF
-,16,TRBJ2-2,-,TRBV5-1,TGCGCCAGCAGCCCCCCACAGGGTGATGGGCCCGGGGAGCTGTTTTTT,CASSPPQGDGPGELFF
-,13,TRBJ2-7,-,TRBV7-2,TGTGCCAGCAGCTTAGGTATTGGCTACGAGCAGTACTTC,CASSLGIGYEQYF
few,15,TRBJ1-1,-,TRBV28,TGTGCCAGCTCGACCTTTGGCACAGAGAACACTGAAGCTTTCTTT,CASSTFGTENTEAFF
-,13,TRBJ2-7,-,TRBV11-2,TGTGCCAGCAGCTTAGGGGACGGCTACGAGCAGTACTTC,CASSLGDGYEQYF
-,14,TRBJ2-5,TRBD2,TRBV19,TGTGCCAGTAGTACGGGACTATTCCAAGAGACCCAGTACTTC,CASSTGLFQETQYF
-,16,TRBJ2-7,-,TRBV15,TGTGCCACCAGCAGAGTCGTGACAGGTTTCTCCTACGAGCAGTACTTC,CATSRVVTGFSYEQYF
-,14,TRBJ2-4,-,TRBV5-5,TGTGCCAGCGATGAAGGAGTTCGGATAAACATTCAGTACTTC,CASDEGVRINIQYF
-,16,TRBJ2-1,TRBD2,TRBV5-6,TGTGCCAGCAGCCTATTCGGGACTAGCAGACACAATGAGCAGTTCTTC,CASSLFGTSRHNEQFF
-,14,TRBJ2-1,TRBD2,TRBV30,TGTGCCTGGAATCGGGGGGGCTCCTACAATGAGCAGTTCTTC,CAWNRGGSYNEQFF
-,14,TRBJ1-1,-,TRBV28,TGTGCCAGCAGTTTAACGGGGGAGAACACTGAAGCTTTCTTT,CASSLTGENTEAFF
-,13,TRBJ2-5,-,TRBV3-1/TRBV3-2,TGTGCCAGCAGCCAAGGCAGCGAGGAGACCCAGTACTTC,CASSQGSEETQYF
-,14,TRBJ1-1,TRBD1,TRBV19,TGTGCCAGTAGCCTGACAGGGGACCTAAATGAAGCTTTCTTT,CASSLTGDLNEAFF
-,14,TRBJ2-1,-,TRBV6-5,TGTGCCAGTAGGGGGGGAGGGACCTACAATGAGCAGTTCTTC,CASRGGGTYNEQFF
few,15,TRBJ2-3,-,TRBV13,TGTGCCAGCAGATATAGGGGGGGAGCAAGGGATACGCAGTATTTT,CASRYRGGARDTQYF
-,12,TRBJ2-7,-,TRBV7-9,TGTGCCAGCAGCCGTACCCAATACGAGCAGTACTTC,CASSRTQYEQYF
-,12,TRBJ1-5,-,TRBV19,TGTGCCAGCAGGGATGGCAATCAGCCCCAGCATTTT,CASRDGNQPQHF
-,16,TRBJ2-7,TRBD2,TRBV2,TGTGCCAGCAGCGATCCCGGGACTAGCGGCTCCTACGAGCAGTACTTC,CASSDPGTSGSYEQYF
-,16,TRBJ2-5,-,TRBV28,TGTGCCAGCAGTTGGCTAGCAGGAGAGGTGGGAGAGACCCAGTACTTC,CASSWLAGEVGETQYF
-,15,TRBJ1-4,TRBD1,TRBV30,TGTGCCTGGAGTCGCAGACAGGGGATGAATGAAAAACTGTTTTTT,CAWSRRQGMNEKLFF
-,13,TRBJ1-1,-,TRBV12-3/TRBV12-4,TGTGCCAGCAGTCCCCTCCGGACAGCTGAAGCTTTCTTT,CASSPLRTAEAFF
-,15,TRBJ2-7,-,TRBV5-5,TGTGCCAGCAGCCCTTTGCCAGCCGCCGTTTACGAGCAGTACTTC,CASSPLPAAVYEQYF
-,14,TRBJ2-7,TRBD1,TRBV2,TGTGCCAGCAGACCACGGGACAGGGGTTACGAGCAGTACTTC,CASRPRDRGYEQYF
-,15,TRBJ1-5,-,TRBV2,TGTGCCAGCAGTGTGAGATTTTATAGCAATCAGCCCCAGCATTTT,CASSVRFYSNQPQHF
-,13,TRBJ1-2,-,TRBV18,TGTGCCAGCTCACCAGAGGCTGGTTATGGCTACACCTTC,CASSPEAGYGYTF
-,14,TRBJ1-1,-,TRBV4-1,TGCGCCAGCAGCCAAGATCGCGCGAACACTGAAGCTTTCTTT,CASSQDRANTEAFF
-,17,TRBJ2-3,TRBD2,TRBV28,TGTGCCAGCAGTTCCTTCCGACTAGCGTCTAGCACAGATACGCAGTATTTT,CASSSFRLASSTDTQYF
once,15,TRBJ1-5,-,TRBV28,TGTGCCAGCAGTTTCCCGTACGGGGCTGGTCAGCCCCAGCATTTT,CASSFPYGAGQPQHF
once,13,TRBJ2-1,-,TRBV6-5,TGTGCCAGCAGTCTTCCCCCCCCTGGGGAGCAGTTCTTC,CASSLPPPGEQFF
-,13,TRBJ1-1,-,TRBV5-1,TGCGCCAGCAGCTTGGGAGGGGTTAGTGAAGCTTTCTTT,CASSLGGVSEAFF
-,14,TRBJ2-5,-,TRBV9,TGTGCCAGCAGCGTAGGCACAGTTCAAGAGACCCAGTACTTC,CASSVGTVQETQYF
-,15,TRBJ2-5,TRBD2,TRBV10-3,TGTGCCTCGAGCCCAGGACTAGTGGGGGGAGAGACCCAGTACTTC,CASSPGLVGGETQYF
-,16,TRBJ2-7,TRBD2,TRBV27,TGTGCCAGCAGTTTGTCCGGGACTAGCGGGGGATACGAGCAGTACTTC,CASSLSGTSGGYEQYF
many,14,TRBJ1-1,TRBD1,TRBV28,TGTGCCAGCAGTTTCCGGACAGGGGGGGCTGAAGCTTTCTTT,CASSFRTGGAEAFF
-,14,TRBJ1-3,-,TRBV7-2,TGTGCCAGCAGCTTATCAGGGACTGGAAACACCATATATTTT,CASSLSGTGNTIYF
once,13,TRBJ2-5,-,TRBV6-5,TGTGCCAGCAGTTACCCAGGGGTTGAGACCCAGTACTTC,CASSYPGVETQYF
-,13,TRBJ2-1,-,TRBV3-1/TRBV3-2,TGTGCCAGCGGACCGGGACGAGACAATGAGCAGTTCTTC,CASGPGRDNEQFF
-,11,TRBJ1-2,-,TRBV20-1,TGCAGAGGGGGAAGCGTCCATGGCTACACCTTC,CRGGSVHGYTF
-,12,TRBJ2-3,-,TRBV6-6,TGTGCCAGCAGCCCTAGGAGAGATACGCAGTATTTT,CASSPRRDTQYF
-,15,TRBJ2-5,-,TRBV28,TGTGCCACTAGAGGGGGACTAAAGATACAAGAGACCCAGTACTTC,CATRGGLKIQETQYF
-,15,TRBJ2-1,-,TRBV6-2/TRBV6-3,TGTGCCAGCAGTTACGGTTCCATATACGGTAATGAGCAGTTCTTC,CASSYGSIYGNEQFF
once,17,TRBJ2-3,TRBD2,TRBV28,TGTGCCAGCAGCACTCCCGGACTAGTAGTAGGAACAGATACGCAGTATTTT,CASSTPGLVVGTDTQYF
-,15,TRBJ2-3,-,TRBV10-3,TGTGCCATCAGTAGGGGGGAGGTGTTGACAGATACGCAGTATTTT,CAISRGEVLTDTQYF
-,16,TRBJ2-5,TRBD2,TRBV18,TGTGCCAGCTCGCACCGATTTAGCGGGTACCAAGAGACCCAGTACTTC,CASSHRFSGYQETQYF
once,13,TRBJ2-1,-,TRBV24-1,TGTGCCACCAGTGGGCTCTACTACAATGAGCAGTTCTTC,CATSGLYYNEQFF
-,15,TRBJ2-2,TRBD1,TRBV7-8,TGTGCCAGCAGCTTCCGGACAGGTCACCCCGGGGAGCTGTTTTTT,CASSFRTGHPGELFF